These 17 T cell receptor beta chains were all obtained from the same sample, sequenced in a study of T cells in narcolepsy. Profiled with immunoSEQ multiplex PCR; TCRdb holds only in-frame clones, not every one. The table shows some 20,000 clones, with roughly four fifths occurring only once. Sequences were obtained from memory (CD45RA-) CD4+ T cells from blood. These receptors all come from a human donor in good health.

This chain connects TRBV5-5 to TRBJ1-3; possibly TRBD1 for D (5 bases). V shed 5 bases and J shed 9 bases, with 15 bases lying between them. Germline V gene sequence: CDR1 SGHKS, CDR2 YYEKEE (reference sequence). The CDR3 is made up of 13 amino acids. CDR3 protein: CASRLLGEITIYF. CDR3 sequence (DNA): TGTGCCAGCAGACTTTTGGGGGAGATCACCATATATTTT.

J is TRBJ1-5 and V is TRBV9; D not certain. With 4 bases removed from V and 6 bases from J, the gap between germline ends came to 17 bases. The CDR3 is made up of 15 amino acids. The germline V gene has CDR1 SGDLS and CDR2 YYNGEE. CDR3 coding DNA: TGTGCCAGCAGCCCAAACCAATCCCCGACTCAGCCCCAGCATTTT. Its translation is CASSPNQSPTQPQHF.

The genes are TRBV4-2 and TRBJ2-1, with 12 bases that match TRBD2. The CDR3 totals 16 residues. CDR1 is LGHNA, CDR2 YNFKEQ, per germline. V was clipped by 2 bases and J by 9 bases; unmatched bases: 8. CDR3 residues: CASSQRTSGGPGEQFF. For the CDR3, the DNA is TGTGCCAGCAGCCAACGTACTAGCGGGGGGCCGGGTGAGCAGTTCTTC.

The rearrangement uses TRBV7-2 and TRBJ2-7, with unresolved D. V was shortened by 1 base and J by 0 bases, with 16 bases between the two germline ends. Germline V gene data show CDR1 as SGHTA and CDR2 as FQGNSA. The CDR3 is made up of 17 amino acids. The CDR3 region is CASSLGPMRRSSYEQYF. CDR3 sequence (DNA): TGTGCCAGCAGCTTAGGGCCCATGAGACGGAGCTCCTACGAGCAGTACTTC. The variable domain in full, completed from reference TRBV7-2 and TRBJ2-7, reads GAGVSQSPSNKVTEKGKDVELRCDPISGHTALYWYRQSLGQGLEFLIYFQGNSAPDKSGLPSDRFSAERTGGSVSTLTIQRTQQEDSAVYLCASSLGPMRRSSYEQYFGPGTRLTVT.

The chain uses TRBV5-1 and TRBJ2-3; D is undetermined. The CDR3 loop spans 15 amino acids. Looked up from germline, CDR1 is SGHRS and CDR2 is YFSETQ. Trimming pared 7 bases from V and 4 bases from J, leaving 19 bases between. The chain's CDR3 is CASWTGSQAADTQYF. Here the CDR3 DNA reads TGCGCCAGCTGGACCGGGTCCCAGGCAGCAGATACGCAGTATTTT.

V is TRBV6-5 and J is TRBJ2-7; D remains unclear. V was pared by 2 bases and J by 3 bases, with 8 bases between. Germline V gene sequence: CDR1 MNHEY, CDR2 SVGAGI. The CDR3 length is 13 residues. CDR3 in DNA: TGTGCCAGCAGTTACAGAGTACTCTACGAGCAGTACTTC. Protein: CASSYRVLYEQYF.

This clone was detected only a few times. The CDR3 region has the DNA TGTGCCAGCTCACCATCTTCACGGGGGGCTTTCTTT. The encoded protein is CASSPSSRGAFF. The chain links TRBV18 to TRBJ1-1, with D perhaps TRBD1 (5 bases). Germline V gene sequence: CDR1 KGHSH, CDR2 LQKENI. CDR3 size: 12 residues. V shed 2 bases and J shed 11 bases, with 12 bases lying between them.

This chain connects TRBV25-1 to TRBJ2-1; 7 nucleotides agree with TRBD2. The CDR3 is made up of 17 amino acids. CDR1 MGHDK and CDR2 SYGVNS come from the germline V gene. The V gene end was trimmed by 5 bases and the J gene end by 8 bases; junction bases not matched to a gene: 18. The DNA of the CDR3 is TGTGCCAGCAGTCCGCAAGAAGCGGGGCATTCCTTCGATGAGCAGTTCTTC. Amino acid sequence: CASSPQEAGHSFDEQFF.

As for this clone: Relative to the germline gene, one junction end is altered; a read error may explain this. This sequence joins TRBV11-2 and TRBJ2-1; no clear D. Germline V gene data show CDR1 as SGHAT and CDR2 as FQNNGV. The CDR3 has 15 residues. The CDR3 DNA reads TGTGCCAGCAGCGTTCGGCTCGACTCCCACAATGAGCAGTTCTTC. Translated: CASSVRLDSHNEQFF. Using reference TRBV11-2 and TRBJ2-1 for the parts outside the CDR3, the full variable domain is EAGVAQSPRYKIIEKRQSVAFWCNPISGHATLYWYQQILGQGPKLLIQFQNNGVVDDSQLPKDRFSAERLKGVDSTLKIQPAKLEDSAVYLCASSVRLDSHNEQFFGPGTRLTVL.

V gene TRBV6-6 combines with J gene TRBJ2-3; tentatively, D is TRBD2 (6 bases). This CDR3 is built from 12 residues. Per the germline V gene, CDR1 is MNHNY and CDR2 is SVGAGI (reference sequence). The germline V and J ends were trimmed by 4 bases and 5 bases, with 7 bases remaining between them. Here the CDR3 reads CASSWGEDTQYF. CDR3 coding DNA: TGTGCCAGCAGTTGGGGGGAAGATACGCAGTATTTT.

The V and J genes are TRBV6-5 and TRBJ2-7, with D uncertain. V dropped 6 bases and J dropped 8 bases, with 17 bases sitting between them. CDR3 length: 13 residues. Germline CDR1 is MNHEY and CDR2 is SVGAGI. This CDR3 reads CASSRPGYAQQYF. The CDR3 nucleotides are TGTGCCAGCAGCCGCCCCGGCTACGCGCAGCAGTACTTC.

This clone was counted between two and nine times. The rearrangement joins TRBV9 to TRBJ1-2; TRBD1 is a possible D gene (5 bases). CDR3 length equals 14 residues. V lost 0 bases, J lost 8 bases, and 14 bases lay in between. Germline V gene lookup returns CDR1 SGDLS and CDR2 YYNGEE. The CDR3 loop is CASSVADTSGGYTF. For the CDR3, the DNA is TGTGCCAGCAGCGTAGCGGACACTAGTGGAGGCTACACCTTC.

The chain uses TRBV9 and TRBJ2-7; no reliable D call. V lost 2 bases and J 0 bases, leaving 9 bases between the germline ends. Per the germline V gene, CDR1 is SGDLS and CDR2 is YYNGEE. The CDR3 runs to 14 residues. The CDR3 DNA is TGTGCCAGCAGCGTTCTAGGTAGCTCCTACGAGCAGTACTTC. It is translated as CASSVLGSSYEQYF. Drawing the rest from reference TRBV9 and TRBJ2-7, the complete variable domain is DSGVTQTPKHLITATGQRVTLRCSPRSGDLSVYWYQQSLDQGLQFLIQYYNGEERAKGNILERFSAQQFPDLHSELNLSSLELGDSALYFCASSVLGSSYEQYFGPGTRLTVT.

The gene calls are TRBV5-6 and TRBJ2-1; possibly TRBD1 or TRBD2 for D (5 bases each). This CDR3 is built from 16 residues. Germline-derived CDR1 and CDR2 are SGHDT and YYEEEE. Trimming stripped 2 bases from V and 0 bases from J, with 12 bases between. CDR3 DNA sequence: TGTGCCAGCAGCTTTATTAACGGGGCCTCCTACAATGAGCAGTTCTTC. Amino acid sequence: CASSFINGASYNEQFF.

This clone appeared once. V is TRBV7-6 and J is TRBJ2-7; a possible D gene is TRBD2 (5 bases). V dropped 5 bases and J dropped 3 bases, with 14 bases sitting between them. CDR1 SGHVS and CDR2 FNYEAQ come from the germline V gene. The CDR3 has 14 amino acids. CDR3 bases: TGTGCCAGCAGCCCGGGGATCACCAGCTACGAGCAGTACTTC. It encodes CASSPGITSYEQYF. The full variable domain, with the rest looked up from reference TRBV7-6 and TRBJ2-7, is GAGVSQSPRYKVTKRGQDVALRCDPISGHVSLYWYRQALGQGPEFLTYFNYEAQQDKSGLPNDRFSAERPEGSISTLTIQRTEQRDSAMYRCASSPGITSYEQYFGPGTRLTVT.

This chain joins TRBV2 and TRBJ2-1; D unresolved. This CDR3 has 11 amino acids. The germline V and J ends were trimmed by 3 bases and 3 bases, with 0 bases remaining between them. CDR1 SNHLY and CDR2 FYNNEI come from the germline V gene. CDR3: CASSDYNEQFF. As DNA, the CDR3 is TGTGCCAGCAGTGACTACAATGAGCAGTTCTTC.

This sequence joins TRBV9 and TRBJ2-3; D remains ambiguous. Germline loops: CDR1 SGDLS, CDR2 YYNGEE. The CDR3 extends over 15 amino acids. The ends were cut back, 0 bases at V and 2 bases at J, with 10 bases in the middle. CDR3 sequence reads: CASSVGPHVTDTQYF. The CDR3, as DNA: TGTGCCAGCAGCGTAGGGCCGCACGTCACAGATACGCAGTATTTT.